This TCR beta chain derives from a study of blood T cell repertoires in COVID-19 (dated by TCRdb to the early 2020s). About the study as a whole: Samples covering the acute and convalescent phases of COVID-19 were provided by collaborators in the United States, Italy and Spain. The material from the prospective study consisted of cDNA or gDNA derived from T cells, B-cell-depleted T cells, or PBMCs. Subjects who had been exposed to COVID-19, were actively infected with it, or had recovered from it provided the deeply sampled blood TCRbeta repertoires that made up the dataset. The repertoires were released in a freely available public database intended as a resource for research on the immune response to SARS-CoV-2. Samples came from the ongoing ImmuneRACE study (first 160 participants) plus 1,254 subjects from 6 global collaborators. Nearly every sample came with metadata listing a de-identified subject ID, COVID-19 status, age in years and sex. HLA class I and class II types, where available, came from metadata supplied by the sample provider rather than from assay-based typing.

Note on this clone: Which antigen it targets is not known. Base qualities are missing; no much larger clone stands one base away.

What the authors observed across the whole study: The amount of clinical and demographic metadata varied by source and participant and was provided uncurated.

CDR1 and CDR2 are drawn from the germline V gene: SNHLY, FYNNEI. The junction carries 20 bases between V and J, which are trimmed by 1 base and 7 bases respectively. Its CDR3 holds 16 amino acids, cysteine through phenylalanine. Only the CDR3 region is kept as DNA, spanning 48 bases read in frame from base 1. TCRbeta CDR3 regions were amplified from genomic DNA using the immunoSEQ Assay, a bias-controlled multiplex PCR. From the authors' description of their analysis: The number of nucleated cells in each sample was estimated by amplification of reference gene primers within the assay. To quantify the absolute abundance of each unique TCRbeta CDR3 rearrangement, sequence reads were collapsed and filtered. Productive Simpson clonality was computed per sample as the square root of Simpson's diversity index over productive rearrangements. The source is immuneACCESS, and TCRdb retained only in-frame sequences with V and J called. Part of the clones is not carried over; for the studies checked, unresolved V genes explain less than half of this, and the remainder is unexplained. Clone size and V and J calls were adopted from that table, with D and trimming inferred from the DNA. This sample lists 80,000 to 95,000 clones; about 86% were detected once. The ten largest clones add up to about 20% of the sample.

Each collaborating institution followed its own protocols to collect whole blood in K2EDTA tubes. For TCRbeta analysis, collaborators shipped samples as frozen whole blood, isolated PBMCs, or DNA extracted from either of those sample types. Sequencing was performed on peripheral blood. The chain links TRBV2 with TRBJ2-7, with the D gene too uncertain to name. The clonotype comes from a woman at least 80 years old in a cohort sampled during active or convalescent COVID-19. DNA sequence: TGTGCCAGCAGTGAAGAACGAACCGCCGCAATGAGGGAGCAGTACTTC. This encodes CASSEERTAAMREQYF.